The entry that follows covers one TCR beta chain sequence. This sample was included in a study of blood T cell repertoires in COVID-19. Across the whole study: PBMCs, B-cell-depleted T cells, or T cells provided the cDNA or gDNA that made up the material.

Germline CDR1 reads MNHEY; CDR2 reads SMNVEV (reference sequence). V shed 3 bases, J shed 6 bases, and the junction held 5 bases outside the gene matches. The CDR3 runs 15 residues. In the original processing: Scientists estimated how many nucleated cells there were by amplifying reference gene primers. Data came from immunoSEQ multiplex PCR; TCRdb stores just in-frame clones and leaves some out. V and J calls and clone size are as listed in that table; D and trimming were resolved from the DNA. The table has under 200,000 clones, about four fifths seen once; the top ten hold 8.1%. The V and J genes are TRBV27 and TRBJ2-2; 9 bases fit TRBD1. This TCR was sampled from a woman aged 55-70 years with COVID-19, enrolled during active disease. Material for sequencing was peripheral blood. Here the CDR3 DNA reads TGTGCCAGCAGTTTGCTAACAGGGGGCCCCGGGGAGCTGTTTTTT. It translates to CASSLLTGGPGELFF.